Listed here is a single T cell receptor (beta chain). Stated time point: pretreatment peripheral blood. Libraries were prepared by immunoSEQ multiplex PCR; TCRdb keeps only in-frame clonotypes and omits some of them. The data show around 45,000 clones, around 86% seen once. The sample originates from a study of PD-L1 blockade in urothelial cancer. Whole-study context: Patients with male sex and bladder-origin urothelial cancer accounted for about 85% of the roughly 29 enrolled. Per blood sample, T cells had a median of around 150,000.

Looked up from germline, CDR1 is SEHNR and CDR2 is FQNEAQ (reference sequence). The V and J ends lost 1 base and 10 bases respectively, with 20 bases between them. CDR3 length: 16 amino acids. This clonotype was sampled from a man in his fifties or sixties with urothelial cancer. The input for sequencing was PBMCs, taken around atezolizumab (anti-PD-L1) treatment. The chain carries TRBV7-9 and TRBJ2-1; maybe TRBD1 (6 bases). This CDR3 is CASSLGRRTAQGEQFF. In DNA, the CDR3 is TGTGCCAGCAGCTTAGGGAGGCGAACCGCGCAGGGGGAGCAGTTCTTC. The full variable domain, its missing parts supplied by reference TRBV7-9 and TRBJ2-1, is DTGVSQNPRHKITKRGQNVTFRCDPISEHNRLYWYRQTLGQGPEFLTYFQNEAQLEKSRLLSDRFSAERPKGSFSTLEIQRTEQGDSAMYLCASSLGRRTAQGEQFFGPGTRLTVL.